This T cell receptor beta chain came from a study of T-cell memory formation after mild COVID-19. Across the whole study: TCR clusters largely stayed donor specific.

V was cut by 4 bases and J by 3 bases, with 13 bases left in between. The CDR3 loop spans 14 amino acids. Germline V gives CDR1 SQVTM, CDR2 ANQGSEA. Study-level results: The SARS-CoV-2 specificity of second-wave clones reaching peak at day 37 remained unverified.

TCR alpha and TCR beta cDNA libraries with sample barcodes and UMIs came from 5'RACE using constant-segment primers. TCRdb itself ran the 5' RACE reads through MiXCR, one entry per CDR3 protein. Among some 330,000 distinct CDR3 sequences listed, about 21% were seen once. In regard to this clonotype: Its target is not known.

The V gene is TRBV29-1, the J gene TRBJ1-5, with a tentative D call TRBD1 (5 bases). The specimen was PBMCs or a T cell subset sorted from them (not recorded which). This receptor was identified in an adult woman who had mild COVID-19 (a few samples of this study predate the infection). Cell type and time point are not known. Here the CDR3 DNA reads TGCAGCGTTGGGTCCGGGGCTGACAATCAGCCCCAGCATTTT. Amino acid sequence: CSVGSGADNQPQHF.